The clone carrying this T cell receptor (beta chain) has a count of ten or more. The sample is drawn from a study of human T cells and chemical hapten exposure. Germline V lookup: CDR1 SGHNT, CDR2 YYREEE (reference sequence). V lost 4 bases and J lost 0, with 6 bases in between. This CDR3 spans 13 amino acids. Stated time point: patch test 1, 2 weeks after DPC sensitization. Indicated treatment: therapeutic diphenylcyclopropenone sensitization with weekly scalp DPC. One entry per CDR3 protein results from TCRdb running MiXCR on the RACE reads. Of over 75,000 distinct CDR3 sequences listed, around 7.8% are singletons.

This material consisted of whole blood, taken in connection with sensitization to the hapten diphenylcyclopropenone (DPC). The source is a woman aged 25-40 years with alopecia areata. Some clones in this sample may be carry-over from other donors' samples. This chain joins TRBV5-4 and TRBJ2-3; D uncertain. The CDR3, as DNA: TGTGCCAGCAGCCGAGACAGCACAGATACGCAGTATTTT. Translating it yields CASSRDSTDTQYF. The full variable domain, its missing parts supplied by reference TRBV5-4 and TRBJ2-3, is ETGVTQSPTHLIKTRGQQVTLRCSSQSGHNTVSWYQQALGQGPQFIFQYYREEENGRGNFPPRFSGLQFPNYSSELNVNALELDDSALYLCASSRDSTDTQYFGPGTRLTVL.